These 8 T cell receptor beta chains came from one sample sequenced in a study of T cell repertoires in cytomegalovirus infection. TCRdb redid the calling of the reads with MiXCR, one entry per CDR3 protein. The sample contains hundreds of thousands of distinct CDR3 sequences, around 9.1% of which appear only once. Sequenced input: PBMCs. These receptors originate from a human donor in good health (CMV status not recorded). Some clones in this sample may be carry-over from other donors' samples.

The J gene is TRBJ2-1, the V gene TRBV12-3 or TRBV12-4; possible D gene TRBD2, 5 bases. The CDR3 extends over 13 amino acids. Trimming removed 7 bases at V and 0 bases at J, with 7 bases between. CDR3 DNA sequence: TGTGCCAGCACGGGGAGCTCCTACAATGAGCAGTTCTTC. Translation: CASTGSSYNEQFF.

This clonotype was seen many times. The chain employs TRBV7-2 and TRBJ1-2, with D unclear. Germline V gene lookup returns CDR1 SGHTA and CDR2 FQGNSA. There are 13 residues in the CDR3. V lost 5 bases to trimming and J lost 4 bases, with 11 bases between them. CDR3 loop: CASSRAGTYGYTF. The CDR3 nucleotides read TGTGCCAGCAGCCGGGCGGGTACCTATGGCTACACCTTC.

This clonotype came up many times. This chain uses TRBV27 with TRBJ2-1, with D maybe TRBD1 (6 bases). This CDR3 is 13 amino acids long. Trimming shortened V by 2 bases and J by 10 bases, and 12 bases separated the two germline ends. Germline CDR1 MNHEY, CDR2 SMNVEV (reference sequence). The CDR3 DNA is TGTGCCAGCAGTTTAGCCGGACAGAGAGAGCAGTTCTTC. Translating gives CASSLAGQREQFF.

Only a few counts were recorded for this clonotype. This chain joins TRBV4-3 and TRBJ2-1; 8 bases are shared with TRBD2. The CDR3 is 16 residues long. V lost 0 bases and J lost 4; bases outside the gene matches: 5. Germline V CDR1 and CDR2: LGHNA, YSLEER. Here the CDR3 reads CASSQDTAGEYNEQFF. The CDR3 nucleotides are TGCGCCAGCAGCCAAGATACAGCGGGGGAATACAATGAGCAGTTCTTC.

This clonotype was observed many times. The chain uses TRBV7-9 and TRBJ2-6; 10 bases line up with TRBD1. CDR1 is SEHNR, CDR2 FQNEAQ, per germline (reference sequence). CDR3 size: 16 residues. V shed 8 bases and J 0 bases; nucleotides not matched to a gene: 4. The CDR3 sequence: CASARTGGSGANVLTF. CDR3 sequence (DNA): TGTGCCAGCGCCAGGACAGGGGGCTCTGGGGCCAACGTCCTGACTTTC.

This clonotype was recorded a few times. Here the CDR3 reads CASSQNINANTGELFF. For the CDR3, the DNA is TGCGCCAGCAGCCAAAACATCAACGCGAACACCGGGGAGCTGTTTTTT. The chain joins TRBV5-1 to TRBJ2-2; D uncertain. The CDR3 length is 16 residues. Per germline, CDR1 SGHRS and CDR2 YFSETQ. V lost 4 bases and J 0 bases, leaving 13 bases between the germline ends.

This clonotype showed up many times. CDR3 in amino acids: CSASDGRGYGYTF. For the CDR3, the DNA is TGCAGTGCTAGTGACGGCAGGGGCTATGGCTACACCTTC. The gene calls are TRBV20-1 and TRBJ1-2; TRBD1 might be the D (6 bases). The CDR3 has 13 residues. Germline V gene data show CDR1 as DFQATT and CDR2 as SNEGSKA (reference sequence). V lost 3 bases and J 4 bases, leaving 12 bases between the germline ends.

The table lists this clonotype with many counts. The rearrangement uses TRBV7-2 and TRBJ1-2, with 9 bases fitting TRBD1. The CDR3 has 15 residues. Unmatched junction bases numbered 7, after V lost 4 bases and J lost 4 bases. Germline values: CDR1 SGHTA, CDR2 FQGNSA. The CDR3 DNA sequence: TGTGCCAGCAGCTCTCCGGACAGGGGCGCCTATGGCTACACCTTC. Its translation: CASSSPDRGAYGYTF. Full variable domain (remainder filled in from reference TRBV7-2 and TRBJ1-2): GAGVSQSPSNKVTEKGKDVELRCDPISGHTALYWYRQSLGQGLEFLIYFQGNSAPDKSGLPSDRFSAERTGGSVSTLTIQRTQQEDSAVYLCASSSPDRGAYGYTFGSGTRLTVV.